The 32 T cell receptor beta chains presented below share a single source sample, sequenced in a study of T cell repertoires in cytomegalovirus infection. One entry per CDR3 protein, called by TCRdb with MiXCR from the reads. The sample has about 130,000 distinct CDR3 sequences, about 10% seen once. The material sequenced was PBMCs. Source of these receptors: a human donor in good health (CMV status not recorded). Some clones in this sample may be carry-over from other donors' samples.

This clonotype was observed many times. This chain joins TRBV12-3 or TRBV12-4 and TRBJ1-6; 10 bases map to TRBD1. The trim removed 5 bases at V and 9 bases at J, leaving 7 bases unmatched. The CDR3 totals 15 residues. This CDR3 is CASSPTGGSSSPLHF. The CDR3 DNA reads TGTGCCAGCAGTCCGACAGGGGGCTCTAGTTCACCCCTCCACTTT.

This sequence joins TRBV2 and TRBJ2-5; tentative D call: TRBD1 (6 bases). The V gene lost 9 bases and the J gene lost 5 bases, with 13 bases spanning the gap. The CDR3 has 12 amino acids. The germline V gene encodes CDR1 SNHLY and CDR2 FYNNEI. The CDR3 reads CASQQGWETQYF. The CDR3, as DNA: TGTGCCAGTCAACAGGGCTGGGAGACCCAGTACTTC.

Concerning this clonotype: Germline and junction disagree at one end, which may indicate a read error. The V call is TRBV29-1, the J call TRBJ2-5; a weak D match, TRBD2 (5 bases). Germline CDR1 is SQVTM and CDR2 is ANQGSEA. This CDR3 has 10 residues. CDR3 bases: TGCAGCGTTGGTAGGGAGACCCAGAACTTC. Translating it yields CSVGRETQNF.

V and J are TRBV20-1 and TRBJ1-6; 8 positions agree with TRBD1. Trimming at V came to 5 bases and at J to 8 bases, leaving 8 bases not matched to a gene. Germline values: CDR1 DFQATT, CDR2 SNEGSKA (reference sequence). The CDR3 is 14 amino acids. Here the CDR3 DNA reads TGCAGTGCTTCTAGGACAGGGAGTGATTCACCCCTCCACTTT. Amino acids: CSASRTGSDSPLHF.

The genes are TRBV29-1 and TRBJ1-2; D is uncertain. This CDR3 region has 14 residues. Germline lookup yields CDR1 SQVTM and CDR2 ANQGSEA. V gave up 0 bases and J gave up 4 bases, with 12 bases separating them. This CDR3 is CSVEDLEGPYGYTF. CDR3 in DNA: TGCAGCGTTGAAGATCTGGAGGGCCCCTATGGCTACACCTTC.

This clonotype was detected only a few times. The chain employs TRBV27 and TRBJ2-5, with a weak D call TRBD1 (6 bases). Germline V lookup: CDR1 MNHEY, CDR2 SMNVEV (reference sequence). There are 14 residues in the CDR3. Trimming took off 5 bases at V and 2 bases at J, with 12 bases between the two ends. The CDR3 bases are TGTGCCAGCAGTCCGGGGACAACTCAAGAGACCCAGTACTTC. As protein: CASSPGTTQETQYF.

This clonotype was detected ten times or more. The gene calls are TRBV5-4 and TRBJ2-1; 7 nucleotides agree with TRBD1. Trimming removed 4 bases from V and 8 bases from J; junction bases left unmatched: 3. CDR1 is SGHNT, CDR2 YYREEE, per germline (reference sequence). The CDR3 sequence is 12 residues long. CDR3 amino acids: CASSQTGDEQFF. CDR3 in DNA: TGTGCCAGCAGCCAAACAGGGGATGAGCAGTTCTTC.

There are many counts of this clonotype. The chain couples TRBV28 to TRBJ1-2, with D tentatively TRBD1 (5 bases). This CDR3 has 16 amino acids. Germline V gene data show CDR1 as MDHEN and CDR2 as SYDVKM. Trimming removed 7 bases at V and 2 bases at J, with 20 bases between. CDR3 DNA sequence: TGTGCCAGCACCCCCGGGGGGGGACGGTTAAACTATGGCTACACCTTC. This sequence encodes CASTPGGGRLNYGYTF.

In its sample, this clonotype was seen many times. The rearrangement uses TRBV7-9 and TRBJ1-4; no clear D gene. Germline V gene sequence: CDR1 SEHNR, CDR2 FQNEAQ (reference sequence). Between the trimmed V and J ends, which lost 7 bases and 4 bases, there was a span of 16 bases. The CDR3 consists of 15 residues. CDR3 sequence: CASTPPGAGNEKLFF. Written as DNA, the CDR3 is TGTGCCAGCACCCCCCCGGGAGCGGGTAATGAAAAACTGTTTTTT.

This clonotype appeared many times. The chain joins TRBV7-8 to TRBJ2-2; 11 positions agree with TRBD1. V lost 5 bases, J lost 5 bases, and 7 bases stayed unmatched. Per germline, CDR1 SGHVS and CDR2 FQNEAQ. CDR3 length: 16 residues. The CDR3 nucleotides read TGTGCCAGCAGCCCAGGGACAGGGGGTTTGACCGGGGAGCTGTTTTTT. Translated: CASSPGTGGLTGELFF.

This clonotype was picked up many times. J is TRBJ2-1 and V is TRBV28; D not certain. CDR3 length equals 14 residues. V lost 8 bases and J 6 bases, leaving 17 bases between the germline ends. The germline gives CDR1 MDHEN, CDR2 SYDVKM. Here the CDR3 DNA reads TGTGCCAGCGTTTTGTCCCTGACTGTCAATGAGCAGTTCTTC. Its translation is CASVLSLTVNEQFF.

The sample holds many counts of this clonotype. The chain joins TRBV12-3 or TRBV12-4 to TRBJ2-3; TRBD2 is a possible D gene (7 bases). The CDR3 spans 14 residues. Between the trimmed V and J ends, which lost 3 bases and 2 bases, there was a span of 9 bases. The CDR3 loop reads CASSFAGATDTQYF. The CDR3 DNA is TGTGCCAGCAGTTTTGCGGGGGCCACAGATACGCAGTATTTT.

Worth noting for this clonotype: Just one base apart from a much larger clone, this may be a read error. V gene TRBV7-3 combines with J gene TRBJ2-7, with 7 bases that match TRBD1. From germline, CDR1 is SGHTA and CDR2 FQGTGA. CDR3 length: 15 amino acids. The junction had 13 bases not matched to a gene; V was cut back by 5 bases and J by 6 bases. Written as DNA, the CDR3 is TGTGCCAGCAGCGGGTTGGGACAGTTGACGAGCGAGCAGTACTTC. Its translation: CASSGLGQLTSEQYF.

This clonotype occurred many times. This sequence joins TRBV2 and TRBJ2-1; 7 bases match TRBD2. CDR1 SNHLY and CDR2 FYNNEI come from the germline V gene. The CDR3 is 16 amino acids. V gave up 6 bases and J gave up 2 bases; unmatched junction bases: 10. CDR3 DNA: TGTGCCAGCAGCGAACTTAGCGGGCGGGCCTACAATGAGCAGTTCTTC. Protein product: CASSELSGRAYNEQFF.

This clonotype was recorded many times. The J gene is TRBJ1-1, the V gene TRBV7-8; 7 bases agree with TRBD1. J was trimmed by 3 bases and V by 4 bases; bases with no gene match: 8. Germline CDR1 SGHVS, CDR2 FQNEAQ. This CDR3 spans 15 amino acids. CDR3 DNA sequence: TGTGCCAGCAGCTCAGGACAGGAGAGGTACACTGAAGCTTTCTTT. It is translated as CASSSGQERYTEAFF.

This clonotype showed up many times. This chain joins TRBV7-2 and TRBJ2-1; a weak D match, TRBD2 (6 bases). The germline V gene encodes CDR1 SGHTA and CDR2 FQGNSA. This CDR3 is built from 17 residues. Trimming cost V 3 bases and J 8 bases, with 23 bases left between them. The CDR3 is CASSFLARRAGMDEQFF. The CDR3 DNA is TGTGCCAGCAGCTTTTTAGCCAGGAGGGCTGGCATGGATGAGCAGTTCTTC.

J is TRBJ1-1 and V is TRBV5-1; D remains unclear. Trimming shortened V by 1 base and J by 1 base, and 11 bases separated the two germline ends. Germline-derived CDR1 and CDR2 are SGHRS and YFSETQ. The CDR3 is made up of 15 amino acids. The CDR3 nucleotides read TGCGCCAGCAGCTTGCAAGGGAGGGAGAACACTGAAGCTTTCTTT. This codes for CASSLQGRENTEAFF.

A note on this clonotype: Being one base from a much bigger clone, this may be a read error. The CDR3 nucleotides read TGTGCCATCAGTGAGGGGGGTCAGGGAGGAAGTCATTCACCCCCCCACTTT. Its protein is CAISEGGQGGSHSPPHF. The chain recombines TRBV10-3 with TRBJ1-6, with D maybe TRBD1 (5 bases). This CDR3 is built from 17 residues. Germline V lookup: CDR1 ENHRY, CDR2 SYGVKD.

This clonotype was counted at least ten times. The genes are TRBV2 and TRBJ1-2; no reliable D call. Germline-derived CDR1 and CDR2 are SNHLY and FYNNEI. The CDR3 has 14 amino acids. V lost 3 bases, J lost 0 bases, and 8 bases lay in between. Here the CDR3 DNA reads TGTGCCAGCAGTGAGGGTAGGGCTAACTATGGCTACACCTTC. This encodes CASSEGRANYGYTF.

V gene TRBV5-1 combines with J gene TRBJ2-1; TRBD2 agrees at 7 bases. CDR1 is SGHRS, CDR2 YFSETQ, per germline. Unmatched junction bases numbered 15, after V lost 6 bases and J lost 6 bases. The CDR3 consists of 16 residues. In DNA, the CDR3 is TGCGCCAGCAAGGAGGGAGGGGCCACCGCCCCCAATGAGCAGTTCTTC. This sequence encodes CASKEGGATAPNEQFF. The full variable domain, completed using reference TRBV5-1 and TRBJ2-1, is KAGVTQTPRYLIKTRGQQVTLSCSPISGHRSVSWYQQTPGQGLQFLFEYFSETQRNKGNFPGRFSGRQFSNSRSEMNVSTLELGDSALYLCASKEGGATAPNEQFFGPGTRLTVL.

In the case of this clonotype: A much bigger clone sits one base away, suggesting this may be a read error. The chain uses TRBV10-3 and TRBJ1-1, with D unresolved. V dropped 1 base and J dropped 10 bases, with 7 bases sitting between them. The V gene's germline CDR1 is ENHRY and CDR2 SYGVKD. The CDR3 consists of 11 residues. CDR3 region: CAISELTGAFF. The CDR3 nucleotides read TGTGCCATCAGTGAGTTGACCGGAGCTTTCTTT.

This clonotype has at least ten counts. CDR3 region: CASRGEGQPQHF. For the CDR3, the DNA is TGTGCCAGCAGGGGTGAGGGTCAGCCCCAGCATTTT. V and J are TRBV19 and TRBJ1-5; D is possibly TRBD1 (6 bases). Trimming removed 9 bases from V and 6 bases from J, with 12 bases in between. Germline-derived CDR1 and CDR2 are LNHDA and SQIVND (reference sequence). CDR3 length: 12 amino acids.

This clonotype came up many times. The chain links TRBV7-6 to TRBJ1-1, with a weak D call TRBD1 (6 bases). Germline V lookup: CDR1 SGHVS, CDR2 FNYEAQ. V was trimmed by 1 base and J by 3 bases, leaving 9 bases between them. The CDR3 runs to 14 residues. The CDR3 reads CASSLEGEDTEAFF. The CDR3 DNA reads TGTGCCAGCAGCTTAGAGGGGGAGGACACTGAAGCTTTCTTT. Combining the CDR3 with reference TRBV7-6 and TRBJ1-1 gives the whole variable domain GAGVSQSPRYKVTKRGQDVALRCDPISGHVSLYWYRQALGQGPEFLTYFNYEAQQDKSGLPNDRFSAERPEGSISTLTIQRTEQRDSAMYRCASSLEGEDTEAFFGQGTRLTVV.

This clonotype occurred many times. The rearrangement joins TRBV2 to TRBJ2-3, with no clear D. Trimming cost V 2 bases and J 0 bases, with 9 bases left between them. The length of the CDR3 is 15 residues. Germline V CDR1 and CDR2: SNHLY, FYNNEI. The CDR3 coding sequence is TGTGCCAGCAGTGAATCAGATTCTAGCACAGATACGCAGTATTTT. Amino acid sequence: CASSESDSSTDTQYF.

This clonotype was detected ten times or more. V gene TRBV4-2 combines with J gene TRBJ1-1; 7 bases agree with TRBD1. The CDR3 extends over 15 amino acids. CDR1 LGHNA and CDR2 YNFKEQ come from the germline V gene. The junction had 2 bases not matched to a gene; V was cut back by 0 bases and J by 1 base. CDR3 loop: CASSQEDRQNTEAFF. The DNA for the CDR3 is TGTGCCAGCAGCCAAGAGGACAGGCAGAACACTGAAGCTTTCTTT.

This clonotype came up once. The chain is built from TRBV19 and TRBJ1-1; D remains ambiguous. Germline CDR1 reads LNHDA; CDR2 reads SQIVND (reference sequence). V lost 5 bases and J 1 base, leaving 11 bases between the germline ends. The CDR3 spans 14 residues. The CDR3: CASSSDGGNTEAFF. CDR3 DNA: TGTGCCAGTAGTTCAGACGGAGGGAACACTGAAGCTTTCTTT.

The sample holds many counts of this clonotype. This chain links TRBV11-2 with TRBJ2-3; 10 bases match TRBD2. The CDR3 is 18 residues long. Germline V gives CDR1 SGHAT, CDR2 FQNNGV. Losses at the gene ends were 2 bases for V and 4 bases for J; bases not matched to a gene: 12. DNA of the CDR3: TGTGCCAGCAGCTTAAACTCGGGTAGCGGGGGGTGGGCAGATACGCAGTATTTT. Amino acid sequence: CASSLNSGSGGWADTQYF.

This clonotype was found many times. The CDR3 coding sequence is TGTGCCAGCAGTGATGGCACAGATACGCAGTATTTT. Its protein product is CASSDGTDTQYF. The chain links TRBV11-3 to TRBJ2-3; D remains unclear. CDR3 length equals 12 residues. CDR1 is SGHNT, CDR2 YENEEA, per germline. V shed 6 bases and J shed 1 base, with 5 bases lying between them.

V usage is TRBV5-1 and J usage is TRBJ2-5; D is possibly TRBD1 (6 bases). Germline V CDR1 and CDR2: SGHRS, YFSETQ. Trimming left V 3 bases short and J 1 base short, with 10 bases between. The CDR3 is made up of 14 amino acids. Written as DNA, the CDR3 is TGCGCCAGCAGCTCCCAGGACAGCCAAGAGACCCAGTACTTC. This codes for CASSSQDSQETQYF.

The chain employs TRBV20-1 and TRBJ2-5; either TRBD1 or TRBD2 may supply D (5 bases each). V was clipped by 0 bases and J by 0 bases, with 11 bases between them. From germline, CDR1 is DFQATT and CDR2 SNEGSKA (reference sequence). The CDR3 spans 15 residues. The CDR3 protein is CSARDGQGDQETQYF. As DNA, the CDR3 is TGCAGTGCTAGAGATGGGCAGGGAGACCAAGAGACCCAGTACTTC.

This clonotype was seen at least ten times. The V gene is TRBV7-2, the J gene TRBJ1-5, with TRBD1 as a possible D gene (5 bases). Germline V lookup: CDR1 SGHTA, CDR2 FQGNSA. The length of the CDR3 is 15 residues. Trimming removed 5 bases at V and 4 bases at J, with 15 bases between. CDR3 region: CASSLTRGENQPQHF. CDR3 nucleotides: TGTGCCAGCAGCCTTACACGAGGGGAAAATCAGCCCCAGCATTTT.

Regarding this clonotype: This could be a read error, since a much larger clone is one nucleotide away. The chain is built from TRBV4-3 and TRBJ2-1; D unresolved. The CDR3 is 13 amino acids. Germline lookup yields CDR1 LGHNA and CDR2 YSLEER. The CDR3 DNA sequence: TGCGCCAGCAGCCTTAGACTCTACAATGGGCAGTTCTTC. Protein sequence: CASSLRLYNGQFF.